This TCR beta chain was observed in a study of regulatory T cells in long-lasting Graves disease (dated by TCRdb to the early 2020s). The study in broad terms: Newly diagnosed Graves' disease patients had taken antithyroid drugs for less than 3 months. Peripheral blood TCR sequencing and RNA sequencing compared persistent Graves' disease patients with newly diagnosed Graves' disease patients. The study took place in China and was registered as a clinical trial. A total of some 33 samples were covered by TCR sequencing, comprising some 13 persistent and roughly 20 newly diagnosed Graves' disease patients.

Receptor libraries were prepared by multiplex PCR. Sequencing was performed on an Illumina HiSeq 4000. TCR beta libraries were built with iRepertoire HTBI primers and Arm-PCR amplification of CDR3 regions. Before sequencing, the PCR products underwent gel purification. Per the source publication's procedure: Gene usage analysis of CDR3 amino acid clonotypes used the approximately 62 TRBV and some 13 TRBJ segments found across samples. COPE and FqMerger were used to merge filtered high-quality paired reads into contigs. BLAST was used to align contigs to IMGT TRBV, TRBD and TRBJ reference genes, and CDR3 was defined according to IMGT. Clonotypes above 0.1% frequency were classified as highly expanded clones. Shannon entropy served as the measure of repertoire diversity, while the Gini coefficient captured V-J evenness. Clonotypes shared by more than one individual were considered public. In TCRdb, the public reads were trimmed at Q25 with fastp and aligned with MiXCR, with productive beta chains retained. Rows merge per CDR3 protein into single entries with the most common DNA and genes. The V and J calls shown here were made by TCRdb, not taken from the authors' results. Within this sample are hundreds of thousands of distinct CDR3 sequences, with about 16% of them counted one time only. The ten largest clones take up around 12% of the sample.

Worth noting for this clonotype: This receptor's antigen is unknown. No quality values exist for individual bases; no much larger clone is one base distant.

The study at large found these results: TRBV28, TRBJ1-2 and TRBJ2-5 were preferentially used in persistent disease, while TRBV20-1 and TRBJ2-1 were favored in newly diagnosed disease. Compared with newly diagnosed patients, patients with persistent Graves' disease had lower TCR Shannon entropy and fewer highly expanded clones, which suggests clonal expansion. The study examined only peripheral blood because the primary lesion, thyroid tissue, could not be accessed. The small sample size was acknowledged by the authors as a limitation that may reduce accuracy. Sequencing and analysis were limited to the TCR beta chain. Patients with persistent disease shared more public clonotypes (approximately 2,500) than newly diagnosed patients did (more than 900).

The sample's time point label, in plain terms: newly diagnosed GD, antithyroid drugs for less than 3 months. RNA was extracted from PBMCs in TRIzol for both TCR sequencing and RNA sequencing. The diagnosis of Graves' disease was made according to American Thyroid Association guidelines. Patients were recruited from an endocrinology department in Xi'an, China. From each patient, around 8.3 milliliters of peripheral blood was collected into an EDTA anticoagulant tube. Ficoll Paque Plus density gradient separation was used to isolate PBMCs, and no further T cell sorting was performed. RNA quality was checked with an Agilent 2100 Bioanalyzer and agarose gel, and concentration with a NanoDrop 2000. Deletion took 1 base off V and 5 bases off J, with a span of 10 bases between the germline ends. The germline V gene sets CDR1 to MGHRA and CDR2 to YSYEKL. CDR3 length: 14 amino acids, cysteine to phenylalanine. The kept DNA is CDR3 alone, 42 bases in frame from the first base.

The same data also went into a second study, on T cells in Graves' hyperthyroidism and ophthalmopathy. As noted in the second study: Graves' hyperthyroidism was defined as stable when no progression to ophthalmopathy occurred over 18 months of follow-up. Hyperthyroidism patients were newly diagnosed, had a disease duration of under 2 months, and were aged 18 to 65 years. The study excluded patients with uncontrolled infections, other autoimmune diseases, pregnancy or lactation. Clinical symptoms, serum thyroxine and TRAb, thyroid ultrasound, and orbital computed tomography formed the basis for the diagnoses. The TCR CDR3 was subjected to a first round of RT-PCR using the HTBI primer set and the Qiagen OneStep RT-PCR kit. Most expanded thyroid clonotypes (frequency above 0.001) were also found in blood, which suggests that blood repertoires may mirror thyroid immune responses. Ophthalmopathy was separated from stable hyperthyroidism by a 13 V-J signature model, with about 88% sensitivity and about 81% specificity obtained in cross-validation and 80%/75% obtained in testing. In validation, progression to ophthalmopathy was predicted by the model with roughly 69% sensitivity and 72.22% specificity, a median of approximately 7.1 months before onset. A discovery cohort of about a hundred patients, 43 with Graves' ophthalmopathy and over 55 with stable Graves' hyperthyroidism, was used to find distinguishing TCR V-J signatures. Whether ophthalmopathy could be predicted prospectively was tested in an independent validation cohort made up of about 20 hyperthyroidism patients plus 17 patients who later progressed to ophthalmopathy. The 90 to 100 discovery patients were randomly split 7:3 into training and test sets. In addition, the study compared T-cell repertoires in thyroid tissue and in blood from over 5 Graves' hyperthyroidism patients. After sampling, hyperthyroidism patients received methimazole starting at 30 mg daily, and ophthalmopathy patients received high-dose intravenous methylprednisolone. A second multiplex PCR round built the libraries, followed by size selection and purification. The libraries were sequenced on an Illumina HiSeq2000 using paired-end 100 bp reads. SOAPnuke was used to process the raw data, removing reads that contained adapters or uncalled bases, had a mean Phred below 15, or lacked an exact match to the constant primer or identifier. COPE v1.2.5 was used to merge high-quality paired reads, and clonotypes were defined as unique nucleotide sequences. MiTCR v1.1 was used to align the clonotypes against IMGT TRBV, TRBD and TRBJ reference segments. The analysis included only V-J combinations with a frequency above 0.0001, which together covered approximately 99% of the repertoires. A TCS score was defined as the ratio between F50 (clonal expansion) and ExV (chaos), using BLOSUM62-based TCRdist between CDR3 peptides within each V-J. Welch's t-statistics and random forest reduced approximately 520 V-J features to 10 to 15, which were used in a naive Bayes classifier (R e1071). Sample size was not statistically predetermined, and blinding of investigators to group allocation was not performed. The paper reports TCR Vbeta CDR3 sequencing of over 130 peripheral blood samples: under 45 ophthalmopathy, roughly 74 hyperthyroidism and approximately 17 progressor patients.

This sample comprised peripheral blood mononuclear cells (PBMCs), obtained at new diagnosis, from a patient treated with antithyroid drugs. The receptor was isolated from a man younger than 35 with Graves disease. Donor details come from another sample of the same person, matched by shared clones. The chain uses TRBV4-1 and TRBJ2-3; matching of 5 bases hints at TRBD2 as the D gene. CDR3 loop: CASSQGGAVDTQYF. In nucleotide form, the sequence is TGCGCCAGCAGCCAAGGGGGAGCTGTAGATACGCAGTATTTT.